The next 23 T cell receptor beta chains were all read from a single sample in a study of T cells after yellow fever vaccination. MiXCR, run by TCRdb on the 5' RACE reads, gives a single entry per CDR3 protein. The data hold a few hundred thousand distinct CDR3 sequences, with roughly a sixth observed a single time. This sample comprised PBMCs, obtained about 5 days after the first yellow fever vaccination. Source of these receptors: a man younger than 35 who received the YFV17D yellow fever vaccine.

This clonotype was seen a few times. This chain connects TRBV12-3 or TRBV12-4 to TRBJ2-5; 12 bases fit TRBD2. The CDR3 totals 16 residues. With V trimmed by 6 bases and J by 5 bases, 10 bases remained unmatched. This CDR3 is CASSTSGGPGEETQYF. As DNA, the CDR3 is TGTGCCAGCAGCACTAGCGGGGGGCCGGGAGAGGAGACCCAGTACTTC.

The table lists this clonotype with a few counts. This chain connects TRBV7-2 to TRBJ2-1, with TRBD2 identical over 8 bases. CDR1 is SGHTA and CDR2 is FQGNSA in the germline V gene. The CDR3 sequence is 17 residues long. V was clipped by 5 bases and J by 3 bases; unmatched bases: 12. CDR3 DNA: TGTGCCAGCAGCCCACACTATCCGGGGGGGGTCTACAATGAGCAGTTCTTC. As protein: CASSPHYPGGVYNEQFF.

Of note for this clonotype: Since no conserved phenylalanine or tryptophan closes the CDR3, a read error is the likely cause. This chain joins TRBV14 and TRBJ2-1; D possibly uses TRBD1 or TRBD2 (5 bases each). Germline CDR1 and CDR2: SGHDN and FVKESK. Trimming removed 3 bases at V and 4 bases at J, with 7 bases between. This CDR3 contains 13 residues. The CDR3 is CASSQWGYNEQFS. DNA for the CDR3: TGTGCCAGCAGCCAGTGGGGGTACAATGAGCAGTTCTCC.

This clonotype appeared many times. The chain combines TRBV27 with TRBJ1-2; D gene ambiguous. The CDR3 sequence is 15 residues long. The V end lost 7 bases, the J end lost 4 bases, and 19 bases lay between the germline ends. Germline V gene lookup returns CDR1 MNHEY and CDR2 SMNVEV (reference sequence). CDR3 sequence: CASTNYTVPRYGYTF. The CDR3 region has the DNA TGTGCCAGCACGAATTACACCGTACCGCGCTATGGCTACACCTTC.

This clonotype was seen a few times. V is TRBV7-2 and J is TRBJ1-1, with TRBD1 matching 8 bases. CDR3 length: 16 amino acids. Germline-derived CDR1 and CDR2 are SGHTA and FQGNSA. The ends lost 4 bases at V and 4 bases at J; junction bases unmatched: 11. CDR3 region: CASSSFPRGRGTEAFF. The CDR3 bases are TGTGCCAGCAGCTCGTTCCCCAGGGGGCGCGGCACTGAAGCTTTCTTT.

The rearrangement links TRBV9 to TRBJ2-1, with D perhaps matching TRBD2 (6 bases). V was shortened by 4 bases and J by 4 bases, with 12 bases between the two germline ends. This CDR3 spans 14 amino acids. Germline V gene sequence: CDR1 SGDLS, CDR2 YYNGEE. The CDR3 reads CASSSYGGYNEQFF. The CDR3 nucleotides are TGTGCCAGCAGCTCTTATGGGGGGTACAATGAGCAGTTCTTC.

This clonotype was observed a few times. The chain employs TRBV4-3 and TRBJ1-2, with TRBD1 as a possible D gene (6 bases). Trimming took off 0 bases at V and 4 bases at J, with 12 bases between the two ends. This CDR3 contains 15 residues. Germline CDR1 LGHNA, CDR2 YSLEER. The CDR3 reads CASSQEASGVYGYTF. The CDR3 nucleotides are TGCGCCAGCAGCCAAGAAGCTTCAGGGGTCTATGGCTACACCTTC.

The V call is TRBV28, the J call TRBJ1-2, with a possible D match to TRBD1 (5 bases). The CDR3 totals 14 residues. Trimming removed 5 bases from V and 4 bases from J, with 14 bases in between. The germline gives CDR1 MDHEN, CDR2 SYDVKM. CDR3 in amino acids: CASSRQGRAYGYTF. The CDR3 DNA reads as TGTGCCAGCAGTCGTCAGGGCAGGGCCTATGGCTACACCTTC.

This clonotype was seen repeatedly, ten times or more. The J gene is TRBJ2-1, the V gene TRBV3-1, with 8 bases fitting TRBD2. Germline loops: CDR1 LGHDT, CDR2 YNNKEL (reference sequence). The length of the CDR3 is 14 residues. Losses at the gene ends were 7 bases for V and 9 bases for J; bases not matched to a gene: 11. The DNA of the CDR3 is TGTGCCAGCACTATAGCGGGAACGGTGAGTGAGCAGTTCTTC. It specifies CASTIAGTVSEQFF.

The chain's CDR3 is CASSEDVVGETQYF. Written as DNA, the CDR3 is TGTGCCAGCAGCGAAGATGTAGTGGGGGAGACCCAGTACTTC. V gene TRBV9 combines with J gene TRBJ2-5, with D uncertain. The CDR3 contains 14 residues. Trimming pared 3 bases from V and 5 bases from J, leaving 14 bases between. Looked up from germline, CDR1 is SGDLS and CDR2 is YYNGEE.

The chain joins TRBV28 to TRBJ1-5; D is perhaps TRBD1 (5 bases). With 2 bases removed from V and 6 bases from J, the gap between germline ends came to 11 bases. This CDR3 has 14 amino acids. CDR1 and CDR2 (germline): MDHEN, SYDVKM. The CDR3 sequence: CASSLPRVRQPQHF. For the CDR3, the DNA is TGTGCCAGCAGTTTACCCAGGGTACGTCAGCCCCAGCATTTT.

V and J are TRBV6-2 or TRBV6-3 and TRBJ2-2, with D hard to call. CDR3 length: 13 amino acids. In germline, CDR1 is MNHEY, CDR2 SVGEGT. V was clipped by 5 bases and J by 7 bases, with 11 bases between them. The CDR3 sequence is CASSPGLGGELFF. The CDR3 nucleotides are TGTGCCAGCAGTCCGGGCTTAGGCGGGGAGCTGTTTTTT.

This clonotype occurred a few times. The rearrangement uses TRBV7-9 and TRBJ2-3; D tentatively reads TRBD1 or TRBD2 (5 bases each). V lost 5 bases and J lost 1, with 10 bases in between. CDR3 length: 14 amino acids. CDR1 and CDR2 (germline): SEHNR, FQNEAQ (reference sequence). The DNA of the CDR3 is TGTGCCAGCAGCCGGGGCGCGGGCACAGATACGCAGTATTTT. Protein: CASSRGAGTDTQYF.

The V and J genes are TRBV5-1 and TRBJ2-7; 13 nucleotides match TRBD2. Germline CDR1 and CDR2: SGHRS and YFSETQ. The CDR3 is 15 amino acids. The junction had 4 bases not matched to a gene; V was cut back by 4 bases and J by 3 bases. Here the CDR3 reads CASSPGTSGDYEQYF. CDR3 nucleotide sequence: TGCGCCAGCAGCCCCGGGACTAGCGGGGACTACGAGCAGTACTTC.

This clonotype was observed many times. This rearrangement joins TRBV12-3 or TRBV12-4 to TRBJ2-7; D remains ambiguous. The CDR3 is 13 residues long. Trimming pared 5 bases from V and 3 bases from J, leaving 11 bases between. This CDR3 is CASSIRPGYEQYV. The CDR3 coding sequence is TGTGCCAGCAGTATCCGGCCCGGCTACGAGCAGTACGTC.

The chain is built from TRBV30 and TRBJ1-4; possibly TRBD1 for D (6 bases). The V and J ends lost 4 bases and 8 bases respectively, with 17 bases between them. This CDR3 comprises 14 residues. Germline CDR1 reads GTSNPN; CDR2 reads SVGIG (reference sequence). In DNA form, the CDR3 reads TGTGCCTGGAAGTTTGGAGGGGGAGAGGAAAAACTGTTTTTT. Amino acids: CAWKFGGGEEKLFF.

This clonotype was detected only a few times. CDR3 region: CASSFGRGQINTQYF. The CDR3 DNA follows: TGTGCCAGCAGCTTCGGCAGGGGGCAAATAAATACGCAGTATTTT. The chain is built from TRBV7-2 and TRBJ2-3; 8 bases align to TRBD1. Trimming at V came to 3 bases and at J to 7 bases, leaving 9 bases not matched to a gene. Germline-derived CDR1 and CDR2 are SGHTA and FQGNSA. This CDR3 region has 15 residues.

The chain has TRBV7-2 and TRBJ2-7; 12 positions agree with TRBD2. The CDR3 totals 17 residues. The germline V gene encodes CDR1 SGHTA and CDR2 FQGNSA. V lost 6 bases and J lost 3; bases outside the gene matches: 12. The CDR3 DNA reads as TGTGCCAGCAGGGGGATGGGGCTAGCGGGGGGGATCTACGAGCAGTACTTC. Protein: CASRGMGLAGGIYEQYF.

This clonotype was counted only a few times. This chain joins TRBV11-2 and TRBJ2-5; 8 nucleotides align to TRBD2. The CDR3 is made up of 16 amino acids. Looked up from germline, CDR1 is SGHAT and CDR2 is FQNNGV. With V trimmed by 3 bases and J by 0 bases, 6 bases remained unmatched. CDR3 residues: CASSFFWRGDQETQYF. The CDR3 coding sequence is TGTGCCAGCAGCTTCTTTTGGCGGGGGGACCAAGAGACCCAGTACTTC.

This clonotype was recorded a few times. This sequence joins TRBV20-1 and TRBJ2-3; D call uncertain. Trimming shortened V by 0 bases and J by 5 bases, and 12 bases separated the two germline ends. The germline V gene encodes CDR1 DFQATT and CDR2 SNEGSKA (reference sequence). The CDR3 spans 14 residues. The CDR3 spells CSARDQVRGDTQYF. CDR3 sequence (DNA): TGCAGTGCTAGAGATCAAGTTAGAGGAGATACGCAGTATTTT.

The rearrangement uses TRBV6-5 and TRBJ2-7, with 9 bases that match TRBD1. CDR1 and CDR2 from the germline V gene are MNHEY and SVGAGI. J gave up 5 bases and V 4 bases, and 6 bases lay outside the gene matches. CDR3 size: 14 residues. Here the CDR3 DNA reads TGTGCCAGCAGTTCCGGACAGGGGCTCCACGAGCAGTACTTC. Amino acid sequence: CASSSGQGLHEQYF.

This sequence joins TRBV24-1 and TRBJ2-2; TRBD1 matches at 11 bases. V lost 1 base to trimming and J lost 3 bases; unmatched junction nucleotides: 3. Germline CDR1 KGHDR, CDR2 SFDVKD. The CDR3 is made up of 17 amino acids. Written as DNA, the CDR3 is TGTGCCACCAGTGATTTCGGACAGGGGGCGGACACCGGGGAGCTGTTTTTT. It translates to CATSDFGQGADTGELFF.

This clonotype was seen only a few times. V usage is TRBV7-2 and J usage is TRBJ1-2; D gene unclear. The germline V gene has CDR1 SGHTA and CDR2 FQGNSA. The CDR3 totals 13 residues. V was pared by 8 bases and J by 6 bases, with 16 bases between. The CDR3 region is CASRRAAENGYTF. Written as DNA, the CDR3 is TGTGCCAGCCGGAGGGCCGCCGAGAATGGCTACACCTTC.